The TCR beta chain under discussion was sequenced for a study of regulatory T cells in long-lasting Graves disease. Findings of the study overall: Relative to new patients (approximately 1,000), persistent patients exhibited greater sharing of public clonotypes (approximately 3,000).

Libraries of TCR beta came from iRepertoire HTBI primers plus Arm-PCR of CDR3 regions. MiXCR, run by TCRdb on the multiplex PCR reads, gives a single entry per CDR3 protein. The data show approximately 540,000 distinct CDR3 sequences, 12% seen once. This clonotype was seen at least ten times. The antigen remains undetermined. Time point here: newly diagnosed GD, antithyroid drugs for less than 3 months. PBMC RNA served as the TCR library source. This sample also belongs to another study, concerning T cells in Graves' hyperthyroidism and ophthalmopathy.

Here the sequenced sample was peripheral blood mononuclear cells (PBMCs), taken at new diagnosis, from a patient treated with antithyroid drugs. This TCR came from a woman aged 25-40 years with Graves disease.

The CDR3 coding sequence is TGTGCCAGCAGCTTTACTGCGGGAGGGACCACAGATACGCAGTATTTT. Translating gives CASSFTAGGTTDTQYF. The V gene is TRBV11-2, the J gene TRBJ2-3; 9 nucleotides line up with TRBD2. CDR3 size: 16 residues. Germline V CDR1 and CDR2: SGHAT, FQNNGV. J was trimmed by 2 bases and V by 3 bases; bases with no gene match: 6.